This T cell receptor beta chain stems from a study of shared clonotypes between healthy human individuals. The CDR3 contains 18 residues. Unmatched junction bases numbered 8, after V lost 4 bases and J lost 0 bases. The germline V gene has CDR1 SGHRS and CDR2 YFSETQ. Profiled with immunoSEQ multiplex PCR; TCRdb holds only in-frame clones, not every one. The data hold 2.3 million or so clones, with approximately 93% observed a single time. The source of this sequence is a man aged 18 to 29 in good health. Some clones in this sample may be carry-over from other donors' samples. The chain joins TRBV5-1 to TRBJ2-6, with 9 bases that match TRBD1. The sample was naive CD4+ T cells from PBMCs. Subset meaning: CD45RA+ positively selected. CDR3 in amino acids: CASSVPGTGFSGANVLTF. The CDR3 region has the DNA TGCGCCAGCAGCGTCCCCGGGACAGGGTTCTCTGGGGCCAACGTCCTGACTTTC.